The T cell receptor beta chain described here comes from a study of T cell responses to AZD1222 COVID-19 vaccine. Study findings and constraints: Donors, mostly white British, included more females; clonal diversity was possibly underestimated.

From germline, CDR1 is LNHDA and CDR2 SQIVND (reference sequence). V dropped 6 bases and J dropped 4 bases, with 15 bases sitting between them. The CDR3 loop spans 14 amino acids. This table comes from immunoSEQ multiplex PCR, and its TCRdb copy is limited to in-frame clones, with some not included. The repertoire holds about 150,000 clones, with about 92% as singletons. Details on this clone: The antigen remains unidentified.

The V gene is TRBV19, the J gene TRBJ1-2; D is undetermined. The TCR comes from an adult who received the AZD1222 COVID-19 vaccine. The starting material was peripheral blood, obtained 28 days after the second AZD1222 dose. The CDR3 DNA is TGTGCCAGTAGGGACTCAGGAGCTGGCTATGGCTACACCTTC. Its protein product is CASRDSGAGYGYTF.